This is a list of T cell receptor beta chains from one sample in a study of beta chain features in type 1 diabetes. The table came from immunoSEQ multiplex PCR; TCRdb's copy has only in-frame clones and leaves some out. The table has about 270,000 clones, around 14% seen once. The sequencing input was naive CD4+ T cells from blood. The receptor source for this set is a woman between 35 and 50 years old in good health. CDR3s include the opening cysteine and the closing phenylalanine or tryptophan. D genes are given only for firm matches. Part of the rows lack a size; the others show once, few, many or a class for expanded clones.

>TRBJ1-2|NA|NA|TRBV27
TGTGCCAGCAGTTTATACAGGGAGAGGGTCTATGGCTACACCTTC
CASSLYRERVYGYTF
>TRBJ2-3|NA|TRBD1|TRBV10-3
TGTGCCATCAGTTGGACAGGGGAAAGCACAGATACGCAGTATTTT
CAISWTGESTDTQYF
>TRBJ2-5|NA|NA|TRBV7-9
TGTGCCAGCAGCTTACATACTGAGACCCAGTACTTC
CASSLHTETQYF
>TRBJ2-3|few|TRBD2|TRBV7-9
TGTGCCAGCAGCCCGGCGGGGGGTAGCACAGATACGCAGTATTTT
CASSPAGGSTDTQYF
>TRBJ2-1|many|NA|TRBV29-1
TGCAGCGTTGGTCGCTACAATGAGCAGTTCTTC
CSVGRYNEQFF
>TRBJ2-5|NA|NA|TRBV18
TGTGCCAGCTCACCATCCGGAGAGACCCAGTACTTC
CASSPSGETQYF
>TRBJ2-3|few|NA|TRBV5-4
TGTGCCAGCAGCTTGGCCCGTCGACTGCAGGGATCCGCAGATACGCAGTATTTT
CASSLARRLQGSADTQYF
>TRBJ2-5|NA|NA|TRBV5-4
TGTGCCAGCAGCTTGGTCGCGGCGGGGGAGACCCAGTACTTC
CASSLVAAGETQYF
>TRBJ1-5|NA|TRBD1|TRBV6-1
TGTGCCAGCAGGGGACAGGGGGCGTATCAGCCCCAGCATTTT
CASRGQGAYQPQHF
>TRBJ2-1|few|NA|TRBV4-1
TGCGCCAGCAGCCAAGACCCGCCCAGGCCCCCCTACAATGAGCAGTTCTTC
CASSQDPPRPPYNEQFF
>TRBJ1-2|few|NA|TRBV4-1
TGCGCCAGCAGCCAAGGTTGGGGCGACAGCGTTGAGAACTATGGCTACACCTTC
CASSQGWGDSVENYGYTF
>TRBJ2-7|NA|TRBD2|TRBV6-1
TGTGCCAGCGCCGCGGGAGACGGCTCCTACGAGCAGTACTTC
CASAAGDGSYEQYF
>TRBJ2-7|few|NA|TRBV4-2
TGTGCCAGCAGCCAGTACAGGTCCGAGCAGTACTTC
CASSQYRSEQYF
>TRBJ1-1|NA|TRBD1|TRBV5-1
TGCGCCAGCGCCGGGACAGGGGGCTCCATAGATACTGAAGCTTTCTTT
CASAGTGGSIDTEAFF
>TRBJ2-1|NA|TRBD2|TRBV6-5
TGTGCCAGCACTCAAGCGGGGGGAGGAAATGAGCAGTTCTTC
CASTQAGGGNEQFF
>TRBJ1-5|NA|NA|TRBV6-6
TGTGCCAGCAGCCGGGACACGGATGGGAATCAGCCCCAGCATTTT
CASSRDTDGNQPQHF
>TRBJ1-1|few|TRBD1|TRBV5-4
TGTGCCAGCAGCCTCCGGGACAGGGCCACTGAAGCTTTCTTT
CASSLRDRATEAFF
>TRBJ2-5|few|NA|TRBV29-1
TGCAGCGCCTCCCGCGGCGGGACGGCCCTTGAGACCCAGTACTTC
CSASRGGTALETQYF
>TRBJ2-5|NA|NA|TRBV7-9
TGTGCCAGCAGCTTAGGCTTGCGGACAGCCCAAGAGACCCAGTACTTC
CASSLGLRTAQETQYF
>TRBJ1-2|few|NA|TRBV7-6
TGTGCCAGCAGCCCTCAGTCTGACTATGGCTACACCTTC
CASSPQSDYGYTF
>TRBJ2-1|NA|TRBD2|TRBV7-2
TGTGCCAGCAGCTCCCACCGGGGGGAGAGCTCCTACAATGAGCAGTTCTTC
CASSSHRGESSYNEQFF
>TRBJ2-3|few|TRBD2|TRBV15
TGTGCCACCAGCAGAGAGTATAGCGGGGGGGCCCGCACAGATACGCAGTATTTT
CATSREYSGGARTDTQYF
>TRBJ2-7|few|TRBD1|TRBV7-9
TGTGCCAGCCGGGACAGGGGGCCCTCCTACGAGCAGTACTTC
CASRDRGPSYEQYF
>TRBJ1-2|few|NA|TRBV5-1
TGCGCCAGCAGCCTAGGCGCGGGGTATGGCTACACCTTC
CASSLGAGYGYTF
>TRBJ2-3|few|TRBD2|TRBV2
TGTGCCAACCCTAGCGGGGGGGCAACAGATACGCAGTATTTT
CANPSGGATDTQYF
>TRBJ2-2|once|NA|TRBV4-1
TGCGCCAGCAGTTTACGATCAGGGATGAGCACCGGGGAGCTGTTTTTT
CASSLRSGMSTGELFF
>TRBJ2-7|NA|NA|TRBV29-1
TGCAGCGTCCATGTGGGGGTCAGGGGATACGAGCAGTACTTC
CSVHVGVRGYEQYF
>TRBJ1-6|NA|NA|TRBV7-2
TGTGCCAGCAGGACTGGATATAATTCACCCCTCCACTTT
CASRTGYNSPLHF
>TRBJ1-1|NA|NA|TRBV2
TGTGCCAGCAGTCCGGACCAAAGGGGGACTGAAGCTTTCTTT
CASSPDQRGTEAFF
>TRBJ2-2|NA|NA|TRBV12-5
TGTGCTAGTGGTCCATACACCGGGGAGCTGTTTTTT
CASGPYTGELFF
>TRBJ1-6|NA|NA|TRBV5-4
TGTGCCAGCAGCCAATACAGCTATAATTCACCCCTCCACTTT
CASSQYSYNSPLHF
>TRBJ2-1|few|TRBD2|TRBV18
TGTGCCAGCTCAGGACGCGGGGGAGTCAATGAGCAGTTCTTC
CASSGRGGVNEQFF
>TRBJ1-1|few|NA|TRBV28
TGTGCCAGCCGGGACTCCAACGTGGCTTTCTTT
CASRDSNVAFF
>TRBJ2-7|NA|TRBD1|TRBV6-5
TGTGCCAGCAGAGAGGGGGCGCGTTACGAGCAGTACTTC
CASREGARYEQYF
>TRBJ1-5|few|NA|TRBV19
TGTGCCAGTAGTATATCGGTTTTTAGCAATCAGCCCCAGCATTTT
CASSISVFSNQPQHF
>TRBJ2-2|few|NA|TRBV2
TGTGCCAGCCAGATTTCGAACACCGGGGAGCTGTTTTTT
CASQISNTGELFF
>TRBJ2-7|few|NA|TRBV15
TGTGCCACCAGCAGAGTGGCTTCCGCCTACGAGCAGTACTTC
CATSRVASAYEQYF
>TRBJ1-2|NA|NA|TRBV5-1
TGCGCCAGCAGCTCACAGGCTAACTATGGCTACACCTTC
CASSSQANYGYTF
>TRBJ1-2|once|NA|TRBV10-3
TGTGCCATCAGTGAGTTTCCACAGGGCCGGGGTGGCTACACCTTC
CAISEFPQGRGGYTF
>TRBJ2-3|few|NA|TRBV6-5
TGTGCCAGCAGTTCCCGGACAGGGAGGGCAGATACGCAGTATTTT
CASSSRTGRADTQYF
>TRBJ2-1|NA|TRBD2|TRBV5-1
TGCGCCTCATACCCGGGACTAGCGGGGGGCTCCTTGACCTACAATGAGCAGTTCTTC
CASYPGLAGGSLTYNEQFF
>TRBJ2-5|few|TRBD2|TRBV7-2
TGTGCCAGCAGCTCCCCTGGACTAGCGGGGGGTACGAAGTCCCAGTACTTC
CASSSPGLAGGTKSQYF
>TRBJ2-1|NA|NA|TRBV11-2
TGTGCCAGCAGCTTAACTGGGGGCCGGTCCAATGAGCAGTTCTTC
CASSLTGGRSNEQFF
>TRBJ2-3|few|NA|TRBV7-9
TGTGCCAGCAGTCAATCAGCGGGCGGCCCCACAGATACGCAGTATTTT
CASSQSAGGPTDTQYF
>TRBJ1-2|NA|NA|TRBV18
TGTGCCAGCTCACCACCGTCAGGGCGGCTCAACTATGGCTACACCTTC
CASSPPSGRLNYGYTF
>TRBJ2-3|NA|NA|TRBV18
TGTGCCAGCTCACCGTTGGCGGGGAGCTCAAGCACAGATACGCAGTATTTT
CASSPLAGSSSTDTQYF
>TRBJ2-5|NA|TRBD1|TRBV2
TGTGCCAGCCGGACAGGCCGCCAAGAGACCCAGTACTTC
CASRTGRQETQYF
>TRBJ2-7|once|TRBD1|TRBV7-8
TGTGCCAGCAGCTTAGCGTTAGGGTTGGCGGGACAGGGGTACGAGCAGTACTTC
CASSLALGLAGQGYEQYF
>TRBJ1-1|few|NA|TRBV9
TGTGCCAGCAGCGTAGCTCAGGGAAACACTGAAGCTTTCTTT
CASSVAQGNTEAFF
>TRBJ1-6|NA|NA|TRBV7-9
TGTGCCAGCCCCGGGAGCTCCTATAATTCACCCCTCCACTTT
CASPGSSYNSPLHF